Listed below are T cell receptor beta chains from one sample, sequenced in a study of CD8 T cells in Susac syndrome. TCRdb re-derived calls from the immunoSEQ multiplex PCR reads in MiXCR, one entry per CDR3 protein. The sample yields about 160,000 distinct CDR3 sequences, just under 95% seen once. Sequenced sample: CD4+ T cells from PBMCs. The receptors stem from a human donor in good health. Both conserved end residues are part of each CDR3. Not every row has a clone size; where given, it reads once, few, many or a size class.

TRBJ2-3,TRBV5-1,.,CASSPGQGTDTQYF
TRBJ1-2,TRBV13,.,CASTKTGVYGYTF
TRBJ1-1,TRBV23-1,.,CASSHDKRDSYRSSNTEAFF
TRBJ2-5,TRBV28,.,CASRVAAKETQYF
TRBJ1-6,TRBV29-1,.,CSVGTDYNSPLHF
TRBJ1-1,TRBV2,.,CASSEVTEAFF
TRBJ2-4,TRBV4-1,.,CASSQERQVVWNIQYF
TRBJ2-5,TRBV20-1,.,CSASPRSLRETQYF
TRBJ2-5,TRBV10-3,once,CAISAPGVETQYF
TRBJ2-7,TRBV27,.,CASSPADRGRGEQYF
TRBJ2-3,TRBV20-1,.,CSQTGDTDTQYF
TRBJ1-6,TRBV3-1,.,CASSPSTNSPLHF
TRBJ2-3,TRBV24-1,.,CATSPTGFDTQYF
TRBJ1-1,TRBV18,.,CASSPPTGGGNTEAFF
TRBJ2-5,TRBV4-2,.,CASSQAAGGLETQYF
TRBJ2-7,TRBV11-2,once,CASSPVRGSYEQYF
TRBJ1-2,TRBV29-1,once,CSVEEARGLYGYTF
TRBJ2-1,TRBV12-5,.,CASASTSRGNEQFF
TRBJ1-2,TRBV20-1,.,CSARERTYGYTF
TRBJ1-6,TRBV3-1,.,CASSQSTRPLHF
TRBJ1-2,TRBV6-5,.,CASSYSFLAGSNYGYTF
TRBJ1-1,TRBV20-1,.,CSAPNMNTEAFF
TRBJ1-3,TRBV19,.,CASSIQSISDTIYF
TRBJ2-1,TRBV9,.,CASSPRGGAFNEQFF
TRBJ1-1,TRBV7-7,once,CASSQDRGGEAFF
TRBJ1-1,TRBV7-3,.,CASSLTGQGRTEAFF
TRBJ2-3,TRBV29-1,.,CSAGGDRGGTDTQYF
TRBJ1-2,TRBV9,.,CASRTEGSYGYTF
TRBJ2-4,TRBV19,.,CASSEQPKNIQYF
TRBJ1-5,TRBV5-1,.,CASSPAGLDQPQHF
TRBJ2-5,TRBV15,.,CATWGGRETQYF
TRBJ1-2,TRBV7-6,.,CASSAVGRSIPYGYTF
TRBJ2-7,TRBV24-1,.,CATSGDGYEQYF
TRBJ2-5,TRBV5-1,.,CASSNSGEETQYF
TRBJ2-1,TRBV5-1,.,CASSFGPTRGEQFF
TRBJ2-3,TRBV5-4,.,CASSSPSGDYTDTQYF
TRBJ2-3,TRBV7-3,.,CASSPALAGADTQYF
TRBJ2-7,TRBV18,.,CASSPGQGTYEQYF
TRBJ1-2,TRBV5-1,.,CASSLSDSRRSYGYTF
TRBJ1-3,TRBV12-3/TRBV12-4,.,CASSLWETFPGNTIYF
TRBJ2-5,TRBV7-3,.,CASSYTSGQETQYF
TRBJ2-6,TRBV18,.,CASSPGPRGRGANVLTF